This T cell receptor (beta chain) was captured by sequencing in a study of human T cells and chemical hapten exposure. Overall study results and limits: No change in TCRs above 1 in 1000 frequency was produced by DPC sensitization.

V lost 7 bases, J lost 5 bases, and 35 bases lay in between. CDR3 length: 20 amino acids. This clonotype came up a few times. Antigen unknown. Time point meaning: healthy volunteer bleed at 6 weeks. The authors' total RNA extraction used unfractionated whole blood. Authors' data handling: Samples had a median of around 96,000 TCRs, ranging about 23,224 to 700,000. TCRdb re-analysed the RACE reads in MiXCR, keeping a single row per CDR3 protein. TCRdb, rather than the study authors, made the V and J calls. The sample shows roughly 80,000 distinct CDR3 sequences, approximately 8.6% of them seen only once.

The source of this sequence is a female donor in good health. Some clones in this sample may be carry-over from other donors' samples. The chain couples TRBV12-3 or TRBV12-4 to TRBJ1-2; possibly TRBD1 for D (5 bases). Material: whole blood. CDR3 sequence (DNA): TGTGCCAGCAATAAAACAATGAGACGGGGTTCCCCACTGGGACTTTATGGCTACACCTTC. It encodes CASNKTMRRGSPLGLYGYTF.